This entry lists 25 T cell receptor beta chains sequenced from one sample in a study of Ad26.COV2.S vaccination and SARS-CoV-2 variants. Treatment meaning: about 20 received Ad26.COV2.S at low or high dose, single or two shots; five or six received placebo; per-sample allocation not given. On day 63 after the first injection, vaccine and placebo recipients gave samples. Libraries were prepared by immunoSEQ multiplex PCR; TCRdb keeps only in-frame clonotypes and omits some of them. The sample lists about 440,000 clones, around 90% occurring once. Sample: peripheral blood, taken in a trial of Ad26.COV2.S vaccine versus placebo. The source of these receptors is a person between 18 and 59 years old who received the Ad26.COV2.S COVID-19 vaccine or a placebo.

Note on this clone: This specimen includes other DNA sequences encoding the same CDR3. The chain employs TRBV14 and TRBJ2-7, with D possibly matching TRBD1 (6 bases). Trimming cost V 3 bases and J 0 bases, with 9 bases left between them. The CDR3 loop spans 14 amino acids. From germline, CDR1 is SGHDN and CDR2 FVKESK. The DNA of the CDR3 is TGTGCCAGCAGCCAGCAGGGGACCTCCTACGAGCAGTACTTC. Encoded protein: CASSQQGTSYEQYF.

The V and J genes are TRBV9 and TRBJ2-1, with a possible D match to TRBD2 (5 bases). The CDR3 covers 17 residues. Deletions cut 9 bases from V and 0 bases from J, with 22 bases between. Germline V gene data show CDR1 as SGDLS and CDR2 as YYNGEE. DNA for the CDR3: TGTGCCAAGAGGGTCTGCCTTCGTGGGTTCTCCTACAATGAGCAGTTCTTC. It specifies CAKRVCLRGFSYNEQFF.

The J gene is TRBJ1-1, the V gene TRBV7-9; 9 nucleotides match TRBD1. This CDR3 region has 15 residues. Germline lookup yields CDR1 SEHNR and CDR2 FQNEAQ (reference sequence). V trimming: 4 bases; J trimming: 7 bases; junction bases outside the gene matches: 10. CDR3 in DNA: TGTGCCAGCAGCTCCGGGACAGGGTTGGTGGGTGAAGCTTTCTTT. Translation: CASSSGTGLVGEAFF.

CDR3 DNA: TGTGCCAGCAGTCGCCCGGGGATAAATACTGAAGCTTTCTTT. Translating it yields CASSRPGINTEAFF. This sequence joins TRBV28 and TRBJ1-1; no clear D gene. The CDR3 length is 14 residues. V was clipped by 5 bases and J by 5 bases, with 15 bases between them. The germline CDR1 and CDR2 sequences are MDHEN and SYDVKM.

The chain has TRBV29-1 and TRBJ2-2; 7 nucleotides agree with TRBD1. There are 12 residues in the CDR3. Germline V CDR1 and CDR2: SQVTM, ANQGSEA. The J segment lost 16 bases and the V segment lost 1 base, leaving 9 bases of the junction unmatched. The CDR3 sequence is CSVEVPGQKRFF. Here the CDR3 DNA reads TGCAGCGTTGAAGTCCCGGGACAGAAAAGGTTTTTT.

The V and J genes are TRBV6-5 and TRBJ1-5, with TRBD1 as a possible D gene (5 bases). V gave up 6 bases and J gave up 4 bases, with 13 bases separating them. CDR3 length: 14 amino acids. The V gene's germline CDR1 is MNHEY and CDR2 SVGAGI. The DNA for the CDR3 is TGTGCCAGCAGGACTGTGGGGGGTAATCAGCCCCAGCATTTT. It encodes CASRTVGGNQPQHF.

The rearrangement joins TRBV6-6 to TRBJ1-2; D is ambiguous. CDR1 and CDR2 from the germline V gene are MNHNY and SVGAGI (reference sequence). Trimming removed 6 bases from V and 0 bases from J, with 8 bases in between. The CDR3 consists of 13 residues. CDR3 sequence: CASRSLANYGYTF. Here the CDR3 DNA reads TGTGCCAGCAGGAGTTTGGCTAACTATGGCTACACCTTC.

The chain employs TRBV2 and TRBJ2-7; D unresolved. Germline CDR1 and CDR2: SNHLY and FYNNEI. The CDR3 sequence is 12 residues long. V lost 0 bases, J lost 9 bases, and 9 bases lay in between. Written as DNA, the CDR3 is TGTGCCAGCAGTGAAGCGGGCGGTCGGCAGTACTTC. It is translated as CASSEAGGRQYF.

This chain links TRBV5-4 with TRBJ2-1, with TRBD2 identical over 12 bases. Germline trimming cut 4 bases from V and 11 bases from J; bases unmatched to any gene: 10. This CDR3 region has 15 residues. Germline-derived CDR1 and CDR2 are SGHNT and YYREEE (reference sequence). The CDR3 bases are TGTGCCAGCAGCACACGCGGACTAGCGGGACCGAAGCAGTTCTTC. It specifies CASSTRGLAGPKQFF.

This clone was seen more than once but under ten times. The CDR3 coding sequence is TGTGCCAGCAGTCCACAGGGGGCGGGAGGCTACACCTTC. This encodes CASSPQGAGGYTF. The J gene is TRBJ1-2, the V gene TRBV2; 9 bases line up with TRBD1. In germline, CDR1 is SNHLY, CDR2 FYNNEI. V dropped 5 bases and J dropped 8; count of bases not matched to a gene: 6. The CDR3 has 13 residues.

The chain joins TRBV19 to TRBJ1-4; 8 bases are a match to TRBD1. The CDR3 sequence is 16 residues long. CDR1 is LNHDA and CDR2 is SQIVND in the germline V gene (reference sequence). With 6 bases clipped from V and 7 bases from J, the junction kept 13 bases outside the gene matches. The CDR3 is CASRSRQGSLVEKLFF. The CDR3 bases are TGTGCCAGTAGGAGTCGACAGGGGTCGCTGGTTGAAAAACTGTTTTTT.

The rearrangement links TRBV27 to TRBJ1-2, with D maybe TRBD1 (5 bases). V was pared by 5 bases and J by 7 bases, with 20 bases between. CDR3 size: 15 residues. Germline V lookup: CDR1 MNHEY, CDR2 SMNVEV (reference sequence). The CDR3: CASSGGKKGARGYTF. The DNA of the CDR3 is TGTGCCAGCAGTGGGGGGAAGAAGGGAGCGCGTGGCTACACCTTC.

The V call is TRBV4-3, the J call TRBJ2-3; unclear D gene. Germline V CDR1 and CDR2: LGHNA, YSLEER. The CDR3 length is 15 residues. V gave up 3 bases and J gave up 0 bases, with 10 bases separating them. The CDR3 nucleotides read TGCGCCAGCAGCCACGAACCCTTTAGCACAGATACGCAGTATTTT. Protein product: CASSHEPFSTDTQYF.

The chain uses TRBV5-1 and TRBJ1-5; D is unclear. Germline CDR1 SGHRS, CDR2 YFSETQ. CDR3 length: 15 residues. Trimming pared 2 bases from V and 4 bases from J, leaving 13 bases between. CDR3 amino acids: CASSFWTGPNQPQHF. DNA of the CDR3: TGCGCCAGCAGCTTTTGGACGGGCCCAAATCAGCCCCAGCATTTT.

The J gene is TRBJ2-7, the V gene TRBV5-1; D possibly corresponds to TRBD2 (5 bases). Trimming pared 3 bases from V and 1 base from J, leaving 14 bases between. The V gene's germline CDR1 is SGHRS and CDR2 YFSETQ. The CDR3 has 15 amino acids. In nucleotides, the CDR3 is TGCGCCAGCAGCTCGGGCGGGTGGGGTTCCTACGAGCAGTACTTC. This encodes CASSSGGWGSYEQYF. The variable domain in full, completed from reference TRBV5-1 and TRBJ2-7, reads KAGVTQTPRYLIKTRGQQVTLSCSPISGHRSVSWYQQTPGQGLQFLFEYFSETQRNKGNFPGRFSGRQFSNSRSEMNVSTLELGDSALYLCASSSGGWGSYEQYFGPGTRLTVT.

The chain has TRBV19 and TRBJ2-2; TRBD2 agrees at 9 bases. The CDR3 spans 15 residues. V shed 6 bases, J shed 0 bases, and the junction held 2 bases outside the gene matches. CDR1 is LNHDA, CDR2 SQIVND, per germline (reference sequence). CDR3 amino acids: CASRVAGANTGELFF. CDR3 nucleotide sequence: TGTGCCAGTAGGGTAGCGGGAGCGAACACCGGGGAGCTGTTTTTT.

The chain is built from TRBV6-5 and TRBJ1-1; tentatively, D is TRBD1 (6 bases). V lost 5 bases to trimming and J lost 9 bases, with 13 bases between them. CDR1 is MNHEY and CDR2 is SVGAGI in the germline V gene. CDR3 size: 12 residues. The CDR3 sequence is CASSREGGKAFF. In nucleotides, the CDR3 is TGTGCCAGCAGTAGAGAGGGGGGAAAAGCTTTCTTT.

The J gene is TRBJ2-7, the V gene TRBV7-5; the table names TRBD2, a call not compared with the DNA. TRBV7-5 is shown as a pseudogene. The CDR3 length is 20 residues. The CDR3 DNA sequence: TGTGCCAGAAGCTTCATCGACCAACTAGCGGGGTGGGCTTTGGGCTACGAGCAGTACTTC. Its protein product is CARSFIDQLAGWALGYEQYF.

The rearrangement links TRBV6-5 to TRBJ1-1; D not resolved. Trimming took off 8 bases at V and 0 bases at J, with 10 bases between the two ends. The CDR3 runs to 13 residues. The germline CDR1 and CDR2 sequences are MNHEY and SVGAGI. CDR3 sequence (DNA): TGTGCCAGCTTCGTGGAGTTGAACACTGAAGCTTTCTTT. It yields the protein CASFVELNTEAFF.

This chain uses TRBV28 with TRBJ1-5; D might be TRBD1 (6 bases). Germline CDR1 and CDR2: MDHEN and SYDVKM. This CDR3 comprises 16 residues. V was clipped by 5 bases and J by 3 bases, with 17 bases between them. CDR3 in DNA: TGTGCCAGCAGTGAAGAGTCAGGGGTGGCCAATCAGCCCCAGCATTTT. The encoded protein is CASSEESGVANQPQHF.

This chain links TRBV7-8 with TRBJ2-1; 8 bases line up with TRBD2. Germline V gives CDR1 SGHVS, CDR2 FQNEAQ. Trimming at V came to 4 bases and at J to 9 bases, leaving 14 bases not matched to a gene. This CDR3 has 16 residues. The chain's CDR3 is CASSYSSGARIREQFF. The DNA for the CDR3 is TGTGCCAGCAGCTACAGTAGCGGGGCCCGAATCCGTGAGCAGTTCTTC.

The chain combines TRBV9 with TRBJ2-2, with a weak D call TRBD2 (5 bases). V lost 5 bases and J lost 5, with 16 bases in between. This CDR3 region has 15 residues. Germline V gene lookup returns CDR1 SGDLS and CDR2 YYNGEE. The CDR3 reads CASRATPEGTGELFF. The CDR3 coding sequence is TGTGCCAGCAGGGCGACACCCGAGGGAACCGGGGAGCTGTTTTTT. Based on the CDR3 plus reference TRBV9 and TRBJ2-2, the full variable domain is DSGVTQTPKHLITATGQRVTLRCSPRSGDLSVYWYQQSLDQGLQFLIQYYNGEERAKGNILERFSAQQFPDLHSELNLSSLELGDSALYFCASRATPEGTGELFFGEGSRLTVL.

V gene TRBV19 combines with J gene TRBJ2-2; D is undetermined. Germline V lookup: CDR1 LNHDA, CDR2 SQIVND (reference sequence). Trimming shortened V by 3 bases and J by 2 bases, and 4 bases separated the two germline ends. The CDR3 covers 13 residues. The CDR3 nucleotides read TGTGCCAGTAGTATGCGAAACACCGGGGAGCTGTTTTTT. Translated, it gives CASSMRNTGELFF.

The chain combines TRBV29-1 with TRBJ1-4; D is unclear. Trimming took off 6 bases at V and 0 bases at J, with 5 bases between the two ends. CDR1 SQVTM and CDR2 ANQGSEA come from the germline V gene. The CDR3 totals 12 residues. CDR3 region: CSVQATNEKLFF. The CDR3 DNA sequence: TGCAGCGTACAAGCAACTAATGAAAAACTGTTTTTT.

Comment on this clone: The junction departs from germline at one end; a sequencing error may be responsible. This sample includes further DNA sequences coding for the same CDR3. The CDR3: CASSLAQDTQYF. As DNA, the CDR3 is TGTGCCAGCAGTCTAGCGCAAGATACGCAGTATTTT. This sequence joins TRBV12-3 or TRBV12-4 and TRBJ2-3, with D possibly matching TRBD2 (6 bases). The CDR3 has 12 amino acids.